Below, 29 T cell receptor beta chains from the same sample are listed, as sequenced in a study of cytomegalovirus exposure and HLA in healthy donors. The primer mix had 60 Vbeta and 13 Jbeta primers. Generated by immunoSEQ multiplex PCR, the TCRdb table keeps only in-frame clones and is missing some. The sample yields about 160,000 clones, approximately 81% seen once. Input material: PBMCs. Receptors originate from a female donor in good health and CMV-seronegative.

The chain has TRBV6-4 and TRBJ2-3; 9 bases align to TRBD2. V trimming: 2 bases; J trimming: 4 bases; junction bases outside the gene matches: 1. Germline V gene sequence: CDR1 MRHNA, CDR2 SNTAGT. The length of the CDR3 is 14 residues. The CDR3 coding sequence is TGTGCCAGCAGTGACGGGACTAGCCCAGATACGCAGTATTTT. This gives the protein CASSDGTSPDTQYF.

The rearrangement uses TRBV28 and TRBJ2-2; D is unresolved. Germline CDR1 reads MDHEN; CDR2 reads SYDVKM. Trimming left V 3 bases short and J 5 bases short, with 7 bases between. This CDR3 has 13 residues. CDR3 residues: CASSFSGTGELFF. The DNA for the CDR3 is TGTGCCAGCAGTTTCTCGGGTACCGGGGAGCTGTTTTTT.

V usage is TRBV5-1 and J usage is TRBJ1-1, with 8 nucleotides matching TRBD1. There are 15 residues in the CDR3. Trimming removed 4 bases from V and 0 bases from J; junction bases left unmatched: 5. Germline assignment: CDR1 SGHRS and CDR2 YFSETQ. The CDR3 spells CASSPGQGLNTEAFF. The DNA for the CDR3 is TGCGCCAGCAGCCCCGGACAGGGATTGAACACTGAAGCTTTCTTT.

This clone rates as medium-sized. The CDR3 coding sequence is TGTGCCAGCACCCCCGGGCAGGGGATGTACGAGCAGTACTTC. This gives the protein CASTPGQGMYEQYF. This chain connects TRBV13 to TRBJ2-7; maybe TRBD1 (6 bases). V lost 7 bases and J 4 bases, leaving 17 bases between the germline ends. Looked up from germline, CDR1 is PRHDT and CDR2 is FYEKMQ (reference sequence). The CDR3 is 14 residues long.

About this clone: Germline and junction disagree at one end, which may indicate a read error. The genes are TRBV5-6 and TRBJ1-4, with D possibly TRBD1 on 5 matching bases. The CDR3 sequence is 12 residues long. Germline assignment: CDR1 SGHDT and CDR2 YYEEEE. The CDR3 protein is CASSLKAGRELF. Here the CDR3 DNA reads TGTGCCAGCAGCTTGAAAGCGGGCAGGGAGCTTTTT. Based on the CDR3 plus reference TRBV5-6 and TRBJ1-4, the full variable domain is DAGVTQSPTHLIKTRGQQVTLRCSPKSGHDTVSWYQQALGQGPQFIFQYYEEEERQRGNFPDRFSGHQFPNYSSELNVNALLLGDSALYLCASSLKAGRELFGSGTQLSVL.

V gene TRBV28 combines with J gene TRBJ1-1, with D possibly matching TRBD1 (6 bases). The V gene lost 4 bases and the J gene lost 3 bases, with 15 bases spanning the gap. This CDR3 is 15 amino acids long. CDR1 is MDHEN, CDR2 SYDVKM, per germline. CDR3 in amino acids: CASSWQGSRDTEAFF. CDR3 in DNA: TGTGCCAGCAGTTGGCAGGGGTCGAGGGACACTGAAGCTTTCTTT.

This clone was observed once. V is TRBV7-9 and J is TRBJ1-1; possible D gene TRBD1, 6 bases. Germline assignment: CDR1 SEHNR and CDR2 FQNEAQ (reference sequence). CDR3 length: 15 amino acids. V was pared by 5 bases and J by 1 base, with 14 bases between. The CDR3, as DNA: TGTGCCAGCAGCCCGGGCCCCAGGGGGAACACTGAAGCTTTCTTT. This codes for CASSPGPRGNTEAFF.

V is TRBV7-8 and J is TRBJ2-3; D unclear. CDR3 length: 16 amino acids. Trimming took 2 bases from V and 2 from J, leaving 14 bases between them. Germline loops: CDR1 SGHVS, CDR2 FQNEAQ. The CDR3 DNA is TGTGCCAGCAGCTTATACGGTCTCATGAACACAGATACGCAGTATTTT. The encoded protein is CASSLYGLMNTDTQYF.

The chain combines TRBV7-9 with TRBJ1-1, with D perhaps matching TRBD1 (6 bases). Germline assignment: CDR1 SEHNR and CDR2 FQNEAQ (reference sequence). The CDR3 is 15 residues long. V was shortened by 1 base and J by 1 base, with 10 bases between the two germline ends. CDR3 coding DNA: TGTGCCAGCAGCTTAGGTACAGGGACGAACACTGAAGCTTTCTTT. It translates to CASSLGTGTNTEAFF.

This clone appeared a single time. In the same sample, other DNA sequences code for this CDR3. V is TRBV5-1 and J is TRBJ2-5; 7 bases fit TRBD2. CDR3 length equals 16 residues. J was trimmed by 0 bases and V by 5 bases; bases with no gene match: 10. Germline V gives CDR1 SGHRS, CDR2 YFSETQ. The CDR3 sequence is CASSLVTSSYQETQYF. CDR3 DNA sequence: TGCGCCAGCAGTTTAGTGACTAGCTCCTACCAAGAGACCCAGTACTTC.

The V and J genes are TRBV7-2 and TRBJ2-2; 9 bases match TRBD2. The CDR3 extends over 16 amino acids. Unmatched junction bases numbered 10, after V lost 6 bases and J lost 5 bases. Germline V gene lookup returns CDR1 SGHTA and CDR2 FQGNSA. This CDR3 reads CASRGLAGDGTGELFF. The CDR3 DNA reads TGTGCCAGCAGAGGGTTAGCGGGAGATGGGACCGGGGAGCTGTTTTTT.

This clone has more than one count but fewer than ten. The rearrangement joins TRBV9 to TRBJ2-3; 10 positions agree with TRBD1. Germline V lookup: CDR1 SGDLS, CDR2 YYNGEE. The CDR3 totals 15 residues. V shed 2 bases and J 5 bases; nucleotides not matched to a gene: 5. CDR3: CASSVRQGAGDTQYF. The DNA for the CDR3 is TGTGCCAGCAGCGTCCGACAGGGGGCGGGAGATACGCAGTATTTT.

The chain uses TRBV9 and TRBJ2-3; D unclear. The CDR3 is made up of 14 amino acids. Trimming removed 4 bases at V and 4 bases at J, with 13 bases between. Germline V lookup: CDR1 SGDLS, CDR2 YYNGEE. The CDR3 protein is CASSPTSRPDTQYF. The CDR3 DNA is TGTGCCAGCAGCCCTACCTCCCGCCCAGATACGCAGTATTTT.

This clone was seen a few times. The chain has TRBV25-1 and TRBJ2-2, with D unresolved. Germline-derived CDR1 and CDR2 are MGHDK and SYGVNS. This CDR3 is built from 15 residues. Trimming left V 4 bases short and J 5 bases short, with 14 bases between. CDR3 residues: CASSASSLLTGELFF. CDR3 coding DNA: TGTGCCAGCAGTGCGTCTTCCCTTCTGACCGGGGAGCTGTTTTTT.

This clone was recorded only once. This chain links TRBV19 with TRBJ2-5, with a possible D match to TRBD1 (5 bases). From germline, CDR1 is LNHDA and CDR2 SQIVND (reference sequence). This CDR3 is built from 14 residues. Deletions cut 6 bases from V and 0 bases from J, with 11 bases between. As DNA, the CDR3 is TGTGCCAGTAGCGTTACAGGAAACCAAGAGACCCAGTACTTC. It is translated as CASSVTGNQETQYF.

The chain joins TRBV9 to TRBJ2-7, with 9 bases lining up with TRBD2. This CDR3 comprises 18 residues. Trimming took 0 bases from V and 3 from J; bases not matched to a gene: 13. Germline values: CDR1 SGDLS, CDR2 YYNGEE. The CDR3 reads CASSVEGGTSGQGYEQYF. The DNA of the CDR3 is TGTGCCAGCAGCGTAGAAGGTGGAACTAGCGGGCAAGGCTACGAGCAGTACTTC.

The chain is built from TRBV27 and TRBJ1-5, with 10 positions matching TRBD1. Germline CDR1 and CDR2: MNHEY and SMNVEV (reference sequence). The V segment lost 3 bases and the J segment 4 bases; nucleotides outside the gene matches: 6. This CDR3 has 16 residues. CDR3 protein: CASSFSGTGVNQPQHF. The CDR3 DNA is TGTGCCAGCAGTTTCTCCGGGACAGGGGTTAATCAGCCCCAGCATTTT.

The chain uses TRBV6-5 and TRBJ2-5; D ambiguous. V gave up 0 bases and J gave up 9 bases, with 14 bases separating them. Germline-derived CDR1 and CDR2 are MNHEY and SVGAGI. This CDR3 has 14 residues. The CDR3 DNA reads as TGTGCCAGCAGTTACTCATCGGAATCTGAGGCCCAGTACTTC. Residues: CASSYSSESEAQYF.

This clone was counted only a few times. The chain links TRBV20-1 to TRBJ1-5; no reliable D call. This CDR3 has 11 residues. Per germline, CDR1 DFQATT and CDR2 SNEGSKA (reference sequence). Trimming removed 1 base at V and 11 bases at J, with 9 bases between. CDR3 region: CSARGGAAQHF. Written as DNA, the CDR3 is TGCAGTGCTAGAGGGGGAGCGGCCCAGCATTTT.

V gene TRBV4-3 combines with J gene TRBJ2-7, with D perhaps matching TRBD1 (5 bases). The CDR3 sequence is 14 residues long. Germline CDR1 and CDR2: LGHNA and YSLEER. V gave up 0 bases and J gave up 1 base, with 7 bases separating them. In nucleotides, the CDR3 is TGCGCCAGCAGCCAAGAGGACACTTCCTACGAGCAGTACTTC. Amino acids: CASSQEDTSYEQYF.

This chain joins TRBV7-2 and TRBJ2-1; 13 bases match TRBD2. This CDR3 comprises 16 residues. Germline V gene sequence: CDR1 SGHTA, CDR2 FQGNSA. Losses at the gene ends were 5 bases for V and 4 bases for J; bases not matched to a gene: 5. In DNA form, the CDR3 reads TGTGCCAGCAGCCACAGGACTAGCGGGAGTTACAATGAGCAGTTCTTC. Translated: CASSHRTSGSYNEQFF.

The chain is built from TRBV5-1 and TRBJ1-4, with 9 bases identical to TRBD1. The V segment lost 0 bases and the J segment 4 bases; nucleotides outside the gene matches: 4. Germline lookup yields CDR1 SGHRS and CDR2 YFSETQ. The CDR3 is made up of 16 amino acids. CDR3 loop: CASSLAPTGGNEKLFF. In DNA, the CDR3 is TGCGCCAGCAGCTTGGCCCCGACAGGGGGTAATGAAAAACTGTTTTTT.

The J gene is TRBJ2-7, the V gene TRBV7-8; 8 bases line up with TRBD1. CDR1 and CDR2 (germline): SGHVS, FQNEAQ. The CDR3 length is 15 residues. The ends lost 3 bases at V and 5 bases at J; junction bases unmatched: 9. CDR3 protein: CASSLRTGSENEQYF. The CDR3 nucleotides are TGTGCCAGCAGCTTGAGGACAGGGTCGGAAAACGAGCAGTACTTC.

This clone was detected only once. The chain uses TRBV19 and TRBJ2-2; 12 nucleotides align to TRBD2. Unmatched junction bases numbered 5, after V lost 8 bases and J lost 7 bases. The CDR3 runs 14 residues. Looked up from germline, CDR1 is LNHDA and CDR2 is SQIVND (reference sequence). CDR3 DNA: TGTGCCAGTCGAAGACTAGCGGGGGACGGGGAGCTGTTTTTT. This encodes CASRRLAGDGELFF.

The CDR3 is CASSIRLAGGREQFF. CDR3 bases: TGTGCCAGTAGTATCCGACTAGCGGGGGGGCGTGAGCAGTTCTTC. This sequence joins TRBV19 and TRBJ2-1, with 14 bases matching TRBD2. CDR1 is LNHDA and CDR2 is SQIVND in the germline V gene (reference sequence). J was trimmed by 9 bases and V by 3 bases; bases with no gene match: 4. The CDR3 has 15 residues. Drawing the rest from reference TRBV19 and TRBJ2-1, the complete variable domain is DGGITQSPKYLFRKEGQNVTLSCEQNLNHDAMYWYRQDPGQGLRLIYYSQIVNDFQKGDIAEGYSVSREKKESFPLTVTSAQKNPTAFYLCASSIRLAGGREQFFGPGTRLTVL.

The gene calls are TRBV9 and TRBJ2-3, with D maybe TRBD2 (5 bases). Looked up from germline, CDR1 is SGDLS and CDR2 is YYNGEE. Trimming stripped 0 bases from V and 2 bases from J, with 10 bases between. The CDR3 totals 15 residues. Here the CDR3 reads CASSVAQRNTDTQYF. In DNA, the CDR3 is TGTGCCAGCAGCGTAGCCCAGCGGAACACAGATACGCAGTATTTT.

This clone has only a few counts. The J gene is TRBJ2-6, the V gene TRBV28; TRBD1 matches 7 bases. Per germline, CDR1 MDHEN and CDR2 SYDVKM. This CDR3 has 15 amino acids. V was clipped by 6 bases and J by 4 bases; unmatched bases: 6. CDR3 residues: CASRITGAGANVLTF. The CDR3 coding sequence is TGTGCCAGCAGGATTACAGGGGCCGGGGCCAACGTCCTGACTTTC.

The rearrangement joins TRBV19 to TRBJ2-7, with TRBD2 identical over 7 bases. V shed 6 bases, J shed 2 bases, and the junction held 10 bases outside the gene matches. CDR1 and CDR2 (germline): LNHDA, SQIVND (reference sequence). The CDR3 length is 15 residues. The CDR3 is CASSYRTSQTYEQYF. The CDR3 nucleotides read TGTGCCAGTAGCTACCGGACTAGTCAAACCTACGAGCAGTACTTC.

The V call is TRBV7-9, the J call TRBJ2-7, with D possibly matching TRBD2 (6 bases). This CDR3 spans 14 amino acids. Between the trimmed V and J ends, which lost 3 bases and 1 base, there was a span of 10 bases. CDR1 is SEHNR, CDR2 FQNEAQ, per germline (reference sequence). The CDR3 nucleotides read TGTGCCAGCAGCTTGGCCCGGGGGTCCTACGAGCAGTACTTC. Amino acids: CASSLARGSYEQYF.